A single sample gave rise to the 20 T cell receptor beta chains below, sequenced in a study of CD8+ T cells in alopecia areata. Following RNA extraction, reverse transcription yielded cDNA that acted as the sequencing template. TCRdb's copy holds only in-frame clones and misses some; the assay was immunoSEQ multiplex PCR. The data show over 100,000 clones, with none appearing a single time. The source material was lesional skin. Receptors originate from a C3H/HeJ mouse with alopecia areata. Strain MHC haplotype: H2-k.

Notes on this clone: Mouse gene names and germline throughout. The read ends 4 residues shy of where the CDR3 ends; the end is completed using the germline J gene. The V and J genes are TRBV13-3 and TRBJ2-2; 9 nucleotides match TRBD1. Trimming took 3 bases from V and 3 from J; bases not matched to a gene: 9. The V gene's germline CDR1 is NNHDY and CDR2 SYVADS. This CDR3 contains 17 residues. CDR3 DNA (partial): TGTGCCAGCAGTGGCATCGGGACAGGGAAAGACACCGGG. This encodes CASSGIGTGKDTG. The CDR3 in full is CASSGIGTGKDTGQLYF.

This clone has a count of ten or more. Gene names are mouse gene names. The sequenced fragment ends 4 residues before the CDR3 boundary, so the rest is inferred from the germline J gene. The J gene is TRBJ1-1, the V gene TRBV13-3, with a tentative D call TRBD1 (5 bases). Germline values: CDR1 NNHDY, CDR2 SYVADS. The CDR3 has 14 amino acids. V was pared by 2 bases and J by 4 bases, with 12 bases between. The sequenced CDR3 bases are TGTGCCAGCAGTGAACGCAGGGTAGCCACA. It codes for CASSERRVAT. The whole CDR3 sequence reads CASSERRVATEVFF.

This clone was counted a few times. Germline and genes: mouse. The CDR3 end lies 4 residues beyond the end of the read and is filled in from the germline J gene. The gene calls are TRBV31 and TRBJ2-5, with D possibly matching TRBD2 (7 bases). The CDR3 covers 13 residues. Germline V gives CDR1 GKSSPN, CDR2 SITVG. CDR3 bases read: TGTGCCTGGAGTCTAGGGGGGGGAGAC. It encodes CAWSLGGGD. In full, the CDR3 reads CAWSLGGGDTQYF.

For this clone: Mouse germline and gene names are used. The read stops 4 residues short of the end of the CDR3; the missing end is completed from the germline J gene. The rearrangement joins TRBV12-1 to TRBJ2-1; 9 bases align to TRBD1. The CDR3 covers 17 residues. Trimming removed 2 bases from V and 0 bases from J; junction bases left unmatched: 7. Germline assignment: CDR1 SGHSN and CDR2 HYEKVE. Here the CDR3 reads CASSPNTGQGNYAEQFF. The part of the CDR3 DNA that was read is TGTGCCAGCTCTCCCAATACGGGACAGGGTAACTATGCT. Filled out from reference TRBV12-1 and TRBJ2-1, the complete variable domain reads DSGVVQSPRHIIKEKGGRSVLTCIPISGHSNVVWYQQTLGKELKFLIQHYEKVERDKGFLPSRFSVQQFDDYHSEMNMSALELEDSAMYFCASSPNTGQGNYAEQFFGPGTRLTVL.

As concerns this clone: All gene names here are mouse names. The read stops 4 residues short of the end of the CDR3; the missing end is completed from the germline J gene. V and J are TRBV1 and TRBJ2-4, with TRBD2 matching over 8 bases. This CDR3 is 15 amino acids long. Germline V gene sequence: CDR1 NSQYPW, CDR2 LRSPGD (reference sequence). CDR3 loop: CTCSAIGGGANTLYF. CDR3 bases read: TGCACCTGCAGTGCGATTGGGGGGGGCGCGAAC.

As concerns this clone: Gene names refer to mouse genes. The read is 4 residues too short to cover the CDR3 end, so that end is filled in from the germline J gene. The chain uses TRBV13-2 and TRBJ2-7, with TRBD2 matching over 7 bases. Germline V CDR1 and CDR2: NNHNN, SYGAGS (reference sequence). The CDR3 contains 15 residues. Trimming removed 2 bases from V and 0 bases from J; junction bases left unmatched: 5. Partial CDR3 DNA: TGTGCCAGCGGTGAACTGGGGTCGAGCTCCTAT. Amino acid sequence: CASGELGSSSY. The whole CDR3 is CASGELGSSSYEQYF.

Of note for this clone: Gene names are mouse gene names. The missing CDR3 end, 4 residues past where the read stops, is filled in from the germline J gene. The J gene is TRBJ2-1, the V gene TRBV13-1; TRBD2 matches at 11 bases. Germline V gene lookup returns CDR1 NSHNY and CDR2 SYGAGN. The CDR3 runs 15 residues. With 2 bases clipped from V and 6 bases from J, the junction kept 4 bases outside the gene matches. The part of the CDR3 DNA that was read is TGTGCCAGCAGTGAACGGGACTGGGGGACTGCT. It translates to CASSERDWGTA. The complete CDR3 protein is CASSERDWGTAEQFF.

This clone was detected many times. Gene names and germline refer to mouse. The covered CDR3 bases are TGTGCCAGCAGCTACAGGGAATCA. The encoded protein is CASSYRES. The whole CDR3 is CASSYRESEVFF. This sequence joins TRBV13-3 and TRBJ1-1; D might be TRBD1 (6 bases). Read sequence stops 4 residues before the CDR3 end, and the germline J gene provides the missing end. This CDR3 is 12 amino acids long. In germline, CDR1 is NNHDY, CDR2 SYVADS.

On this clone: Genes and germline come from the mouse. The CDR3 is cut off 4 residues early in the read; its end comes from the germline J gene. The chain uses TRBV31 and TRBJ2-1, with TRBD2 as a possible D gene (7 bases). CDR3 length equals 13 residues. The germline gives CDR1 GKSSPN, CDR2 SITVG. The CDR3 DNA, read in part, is TGTGCCTGGAGTTGGGGGGCGAAAGCT. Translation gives CAWSWGAKA. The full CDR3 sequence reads CAWSWGAKAEQFF. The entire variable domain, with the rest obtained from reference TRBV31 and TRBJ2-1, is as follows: AQTIHQWPVAEIKAVGSPLSLGCTIKGKSSPNLYWYWQATGGTLQQLFYSITVGQVESVVQLNLSASRPKDDQFILSTEKLLLSHSGFYLCAWSWGAKAEQFFGPGTRLTVL.

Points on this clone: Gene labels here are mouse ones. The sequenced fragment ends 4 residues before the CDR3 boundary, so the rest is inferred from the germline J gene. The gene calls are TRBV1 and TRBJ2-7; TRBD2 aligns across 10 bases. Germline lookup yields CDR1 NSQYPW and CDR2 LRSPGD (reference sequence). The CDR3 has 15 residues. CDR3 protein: CTCSADWGGANEQYF. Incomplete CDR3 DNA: TGCACCTGCAGTGCAGACTGGGGGGGCGCGAAT. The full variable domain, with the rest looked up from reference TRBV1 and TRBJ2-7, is VTLLEQNPRWRLVPRGQAVNLRCILKNSQYPWMSWYQQDLQKQLQWLFTLRSPGDKEVKSLPGADYLATRVTDTELRLQVANMSQGRTLYCTCSADWGGANEQYFGPGTRLTVL.

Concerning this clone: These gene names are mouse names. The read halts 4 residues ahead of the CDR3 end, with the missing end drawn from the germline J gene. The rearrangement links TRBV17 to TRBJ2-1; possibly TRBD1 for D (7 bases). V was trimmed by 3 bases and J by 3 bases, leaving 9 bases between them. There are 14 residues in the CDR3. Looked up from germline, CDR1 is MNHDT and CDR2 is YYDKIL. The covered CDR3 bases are TGTGCTAGCAGTAGCCAGGGGGGCTATGCT. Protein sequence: CASSSQGGYA. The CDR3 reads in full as CASSSQGGYAEQFF.

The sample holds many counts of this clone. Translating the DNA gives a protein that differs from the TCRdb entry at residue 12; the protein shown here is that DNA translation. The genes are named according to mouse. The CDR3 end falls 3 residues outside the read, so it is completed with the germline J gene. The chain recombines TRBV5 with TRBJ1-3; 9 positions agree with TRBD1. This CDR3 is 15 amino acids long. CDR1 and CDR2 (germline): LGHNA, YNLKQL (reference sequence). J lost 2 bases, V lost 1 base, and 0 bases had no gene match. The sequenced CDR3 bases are TGTGCCAGCAGCCAAGGGACAGGGGCTGGAAATACG. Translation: CASSQGTGAGNT. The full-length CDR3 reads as CASSQGTGAGNTLYF.

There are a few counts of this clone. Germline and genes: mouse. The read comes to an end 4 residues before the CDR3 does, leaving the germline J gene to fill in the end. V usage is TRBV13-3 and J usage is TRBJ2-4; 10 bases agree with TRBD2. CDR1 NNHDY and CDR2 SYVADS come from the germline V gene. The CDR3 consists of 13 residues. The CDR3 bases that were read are TGTGCCAGCAGTCTGGGGGGGCGGAAC. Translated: CASSLGGRN. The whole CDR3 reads CASSLGGRNTLYF.

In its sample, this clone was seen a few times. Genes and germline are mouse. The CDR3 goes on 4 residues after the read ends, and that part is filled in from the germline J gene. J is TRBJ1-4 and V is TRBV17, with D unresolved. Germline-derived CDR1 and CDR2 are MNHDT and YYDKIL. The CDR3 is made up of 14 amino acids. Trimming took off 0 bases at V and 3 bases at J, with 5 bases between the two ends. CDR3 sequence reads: CASSRDPTNERLFF. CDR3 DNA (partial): TGTGCTAGCAGTAGAGATCCAACCAACGAA.

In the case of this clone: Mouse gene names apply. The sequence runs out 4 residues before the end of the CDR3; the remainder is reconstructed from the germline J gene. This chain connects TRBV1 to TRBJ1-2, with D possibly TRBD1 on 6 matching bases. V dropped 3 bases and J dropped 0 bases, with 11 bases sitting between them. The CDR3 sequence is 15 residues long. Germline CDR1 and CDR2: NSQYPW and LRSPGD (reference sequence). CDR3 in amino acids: CTCSAPGQANSDYTF. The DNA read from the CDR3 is TGCACCTGCAGTGCTCCGGGACAAGCAAACTCC.

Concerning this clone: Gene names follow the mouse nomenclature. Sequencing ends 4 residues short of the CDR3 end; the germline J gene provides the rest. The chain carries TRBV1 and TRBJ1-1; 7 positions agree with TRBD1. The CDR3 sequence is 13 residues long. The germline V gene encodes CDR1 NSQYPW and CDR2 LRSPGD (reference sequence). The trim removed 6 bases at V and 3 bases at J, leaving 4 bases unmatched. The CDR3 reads CTCRRGLDTEVFF. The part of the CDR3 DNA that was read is TGCACCTGCAGGAGGGGGCTGGACACA.

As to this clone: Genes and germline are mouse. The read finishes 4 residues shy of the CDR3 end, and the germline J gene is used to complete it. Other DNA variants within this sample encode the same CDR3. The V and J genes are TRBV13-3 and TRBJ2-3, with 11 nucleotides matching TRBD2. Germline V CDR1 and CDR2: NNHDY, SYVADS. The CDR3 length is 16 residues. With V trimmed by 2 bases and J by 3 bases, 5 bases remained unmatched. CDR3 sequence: CASSDPDWGGAETLYF. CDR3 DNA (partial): TGTGCCAGCAGTGACCCCGACTGGGGGGGAGCAGAA.

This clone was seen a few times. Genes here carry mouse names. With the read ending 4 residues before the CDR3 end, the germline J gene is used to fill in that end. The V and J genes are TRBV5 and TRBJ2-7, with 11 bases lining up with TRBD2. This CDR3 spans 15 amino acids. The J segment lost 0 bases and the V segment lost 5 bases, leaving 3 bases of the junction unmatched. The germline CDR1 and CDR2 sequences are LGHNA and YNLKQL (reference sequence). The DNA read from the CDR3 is TGTGCCAGCAGCAACGACTGGGGGGGCTCCTAT. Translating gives CASSNDWGGSY. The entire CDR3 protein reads CASSNDWGGSYEQYF.

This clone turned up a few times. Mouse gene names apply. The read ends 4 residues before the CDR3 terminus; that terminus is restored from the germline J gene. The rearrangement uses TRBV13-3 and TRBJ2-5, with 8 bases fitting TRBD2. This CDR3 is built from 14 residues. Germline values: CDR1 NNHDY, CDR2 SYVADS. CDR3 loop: CASSVGLGKDTQYF. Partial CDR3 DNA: TGTGCCAGCAGTGTCGGACTGGGTAAAGAC. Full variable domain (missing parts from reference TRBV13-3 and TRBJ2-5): EAAVTQSPRSKVAVTGGKVTLSCHQTNNHDYMYWYRQDTGHGLRLIHYSYVADSTEKGDIPDGYKASRPSQENFSLILELASLSQTAVYFCASSVGLGKDTQYFGPGTRLLVL.

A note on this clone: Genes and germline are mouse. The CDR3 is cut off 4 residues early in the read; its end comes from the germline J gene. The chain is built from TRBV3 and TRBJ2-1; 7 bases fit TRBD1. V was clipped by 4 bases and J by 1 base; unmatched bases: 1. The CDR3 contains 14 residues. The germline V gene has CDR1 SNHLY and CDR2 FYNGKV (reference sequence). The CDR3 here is CASSSGQNYAEQFF. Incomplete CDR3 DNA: TGTGCCAGCAGCTCGGGACAGAACTATGCT.